A selection of T cell receptor beta chains follows, all from one sample in a study of OX40 agonist ivuxolimab in advanced cancers. Here immunoSEQ multiplex PCR was the method, and the copy in TCRdb shows in-frame clones only, minus some. The sample lists around 62,000 clones; roughly 81% were seen once. Specimen: CD4+ or CD8+ T cells sorted from blood, collected in a trial of the OX40 agonist ivuxolimab. The receptors come from an adult with an advanced solid tumor such as melanoma, head and neck, liver or kidney cancer. CDR3s include the opening cysteine and the closing phenylalanine or tryptophan. Each record gives: V gene, J gene, CDR3 protein.

V gene: TRBV7-9
J gene: TRBJ2-7
CDR3 protein: CASSPDNYEQYF

V gene: TRBV4-2
J gene: TRBJ1-4
CDR3 protein: CASSQSRTKFF

V gene: TRBV13
J gene: TRBJ2-7
CDR3 protein: CASSPGQNTYEQYF

V gene: TRBV2
J gene: TRBJ2-7
CDR3 protein: CASSWENSYEQYF

V gene: TRBV15
J gene: TRBJ2-1
CDR3 protein: CATSPPFRTSGRNEQFF

V gene: TRBV11-3
J gene: TRBJ2-3
CDR3 protein: CASSPLGTANTDTQYF

V gene: TRBV19
J gene: TRBJ2-2
CDR3 protein: CASSTLDTGLRTGELFF

V gene: TRBV2
J gene: TRBJ2-2
CDR3 protein: CASSAPTVGTGELFF

V gene: TRBV4-1
J gene: TRBJ2-2
CDR3 protein: CASSQDRWGPGEGNTGELFF

V gene: TRBV7-2
J gene: TRBJ2-7
CDR3 protein: CASSLGPGQPYEQYF

V gene: TRBV29-1
J gene: TRBJ2-4
CDR3 protein: CSVVENIQYF

V gene: TRBV28
J gene: TRBJ1-6
CDR3 protein: CASMVLFNSPLHF

V gene: TRBV7-3
J gene: TRBJ2-5
CDR3 protein: CASSPQGFAETQYF

V gene: TRBV6-1
J gene: TRBJ2-7
CDR3 protein: CASSEALAGDTYEQYF

V gene: TRBV4-1
J gene: TRBJ1-4
CDR3 protein: CASSQEILSVGEKLFF

V gene: TRBV7-6
J gene: TRBJ2-2
CDR3 protein: CASSSQSGGALGELFF

V gene: TRBV7-3
J gene: TRBJ2-3
CDR3 protein: CASSLLALSTDTQYF

V gene: TRBV7-3
J gene: TRBJ2-1
CDR3 protein: CASSLIAGSDSEQFF

V gene: TRBV28
J gene: TRBJ1-1
CDR3 protein: CASSSPGGTAFF

V gene: TRBV10-3
J gene: TRBJ1-1
CDR3 protein: CATQQANTEAFF

V gene: TRBV10-1
J gene: TRBJ1-2
CDR3 protein: CASSEGVDYGYTF

V gene: TRBV5-1
J gene: TRBJ1-2
CDR3 protein: CASRSGARVGGYTF

V gene: TRBV7-7
J gene: TRBJ2-1
CDR3 protein: CASSLAVSSGPSYNEQFF

V gene: TRBV11-2
J gene: TRBJ1-3
CDR3 protein: CASSSSSGNTIYF

V gene: TRBV27
J gene: TRBJ1-5
CDR3 protein: CASSLKGVSNQPQHF

V gene: TRBV30
J gene: TRBJ2-2
CDR3 protein: CAWRVGANTGELFF

V gene: TRBV18
J gene: TRBJ1-4
CDR3 protein: CASSPGVGGEKLFF

V gene: TRBV10-2
J gene: TRBJ2-1
CDR3 protein: CASTYGGEQFF

V gene: TRBV5-1
J gene: TRBJ1-1
CDR3 protein: CASSQYGTLHTEAFF

V gene: TRBV7-2
J gene: TRBJ1-5
CDR3 protein: CASSLARDGHQPQHF

V gene: TRBV6-5
J gene: TRBJ2-2
CDR3 protein: CASSYDETIDSGELFF

V gene: TRBV11-3
J gene: TRBJ1-2
CDR3 protein: CASSSGTYYGYTF

V gene: TRBV15
J gene: TRBJ2-5
CDR3 protein: CATSRDRVGETQYF

V gene: TRBV11-1
J gene: TRBJ2-3
CDR3 protein: CASSLDGIPLPQYF

V gene: TRBV28
J gene: TRBJ2-5
CDR3 protein: CASSLLLASGKGETQYF

V gene: TRBV7-8
J gene: TRBJ2-7
CDR3 protein: CASSLILGYEQYF

V gene: TRBV6-6
J gene: TRBJ2-5
CDR3 protein: CASRSEWGGDETQYF

V gene: TRBV29-1
J gene: TRBJ1-2
CDR3 protein: CSVERVRGAYGYTF

V gene: TRBV29-1
J gene: TRBJ2-3
CDR3 protein: CSVLSGRAFTDTQYF

V gene: TRBV5-8
J gene: TRBJ2-1
CDR3 protein: CASIFDGAPYNEQFF

V gene: TRBV5-1
J gene: TRBJ2-7
CDR3 protein: CASSLVSSGDREQYF

V gene: TRBV19
J gene: TRBJ2-7
CDR3 protein: CASSTAVTRGSTYEQYF

V gene: TRBV18
J gene: TRBJ1-3
CDR3 protein: CASSQGQQILNTIYF

V gene: TRBV5-4
J gene: TRBJ2-5
CDR3 protein: CASKGTAETQYF

V gene: TRBV6-9
J gene: TRBJ1-1
CDR3 protein: CASSTGTGFAEAFF

V gene: TRBV2
J gene: TRBJ2-5
CDR3 protein: CASSRTSGGWETQYF

V gene: TRBV7-3
J gene: TRBJ2-2
CDR3 protein: CASSLLADTGELFF

V gene: TRBV29-1
J gene: TRBJ1-2
CDR3 protein: CSVDRLGTVYGYTF

V gene: TRBV19
J gene: TRBJ1-5
CDR3 protein: CASSLGQWRWAQHF